Given below is one TCR beta chain in context. Repertoires were generated with immunoSEQ multiplex PCR, while TCRdb's copy carries only in-frame clones and drops some. This repertoire shows approximately 79,000 clones, approximately 83% found once; its top ten account for under 9%. There are 13 residues in the CDR3. V was clipped by 3 bases and J by 7 bases; unmatched bases: 5. Looked up from germline, CDR1 is SGHTA and CDR2 is FQGNSA. This sample was taken from a study of T cell responses to AZD1222 COVID-19 vaccine. This chain links TRBV7-2 with TRBJ2-7; 8 bases map to TRBD1. The sequenced sample was peripheral blood, obtained on day 0 of AZD1222 vaccination. The TCR sequence derives from an adult in good health. The CDR3 here is CASSFQGAREQYF. CDR3 in DNA: TGTGCCAGCAGCTTTCAGGGGGCGAGGGAGCAGTACTTC.